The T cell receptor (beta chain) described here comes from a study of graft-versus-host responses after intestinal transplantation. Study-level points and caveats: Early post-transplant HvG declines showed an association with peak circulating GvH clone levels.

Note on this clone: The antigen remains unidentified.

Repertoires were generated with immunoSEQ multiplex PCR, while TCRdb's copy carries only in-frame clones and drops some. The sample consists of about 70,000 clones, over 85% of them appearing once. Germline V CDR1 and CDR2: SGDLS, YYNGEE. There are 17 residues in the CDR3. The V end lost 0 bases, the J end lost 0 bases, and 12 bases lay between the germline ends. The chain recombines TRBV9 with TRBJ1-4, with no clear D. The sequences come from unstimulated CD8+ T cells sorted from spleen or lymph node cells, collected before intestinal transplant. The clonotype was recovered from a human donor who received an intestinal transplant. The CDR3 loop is CASSVGGHLATNEKLFF. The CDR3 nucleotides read TGTGCCAGCAGCGTAGGTGGCCACCTTGCAACTAATGAAAAACTGTTTTTT. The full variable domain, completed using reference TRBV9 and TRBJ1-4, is DSGVTQTPKHLITATGQRVTLRCSPRSGDLSVYWYQQSLDQGLQFLIQYYNGEERAKGNILERFSAQQFPDLHSELNLSSLELGDSALYFCASSVGGHLATNEKLFFGSGTQLSVL.